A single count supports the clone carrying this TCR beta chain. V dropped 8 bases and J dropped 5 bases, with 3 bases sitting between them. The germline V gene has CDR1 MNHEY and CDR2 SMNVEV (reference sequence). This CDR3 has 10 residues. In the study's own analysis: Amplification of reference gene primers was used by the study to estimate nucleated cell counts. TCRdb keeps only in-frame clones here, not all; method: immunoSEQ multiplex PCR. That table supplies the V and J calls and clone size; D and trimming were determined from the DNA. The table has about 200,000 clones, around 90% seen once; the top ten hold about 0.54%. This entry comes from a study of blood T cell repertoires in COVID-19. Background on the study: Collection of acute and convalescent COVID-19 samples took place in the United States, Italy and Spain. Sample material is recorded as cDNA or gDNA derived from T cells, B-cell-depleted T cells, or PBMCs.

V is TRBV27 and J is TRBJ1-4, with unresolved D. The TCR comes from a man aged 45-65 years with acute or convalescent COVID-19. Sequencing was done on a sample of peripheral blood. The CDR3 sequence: CASSNEKLFF. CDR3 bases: TGTGCCAGCTCAAATGAAAAACTGTTTTTT. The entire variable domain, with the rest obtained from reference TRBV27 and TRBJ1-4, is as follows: EAQVTQNPRYLITVTGKKLTVTCSQNMNHEYMSWYRQDPGLGLRQIYYSMNVEVTDKGDVPEGYKVSRKEKRNFPLILESPSPNQTSLYFCASSNEKLFFGSGTQLSVL.